This TCR beta chain originates from a study of blood T cells in healthy people across ages. Whole-study results and caveats: Age advanced and TCR beta diversity per million T cells fell, roughly linearly.

Alongside a J-beta primer mix, a sample-barcoded 5' primer served in a second PCR lasting about 7 to 11 cycles. TCRdb redid the calling of the 5' RACE reads with MiXCR, one entry per CDR3 protein. The sample holds 2 million or so distinct CDR3 sequences, 49% seen once. Drawn from each donor were around 10 milliliters of peripheral blood. RNA extraction gave at least 5.5 micrograms of total RNA per sample. With respect to this clonotype: Its antigen is as yet unknown.

CDR3 length: 14 amino acids. The germline V gene has CDR1 MGHRA and CDR2 YSYEKL. Material: blood. This TCR derives from a woman in her 40s in good health. This chain links TRBV4-1 with TRBJ2-5; possibly TRBD1 or TRBD2 for D (6 bases each). The DNA end favors TRBJ2-1, so the J call may be wrong. CDR3 DNA sequence: TGCGCCAGCAACTCAAGGGGGGTGGGAGAGACCCAGTTCTTC. Its protein is CASNSRGVGETQFF.